These T cell receptor beta chains were read from a single sample in a study of response to subunit inactivated influenza vaccine. TCRdb itself ran the RT-PCR reads through MiXCR, one entry per CDR3 protein. The sample carries some 800,000 distinct CDR3 sequences, about 20% recorded once. The sequencing here drew on PBMCs from blood, taken less than 6 days after vaccination. These TCRs come from a man aged 45-60 years who received an inactivated influenza vaccine. CDR3s include the opening cysteine and the closing phenylalanine or tryptophan. A D gene is named only where the DNA matches it firmly. Clone size is given for some rows only: seen once, a few or many times, or a class if the clone is expanded.

j_call d_call v_call clone_size cdr3_nt cdr3_aa
TRBJ2-5 . TRBV7-2 . TGTGCCAGCAGCTTAGCTCCGGTTACAGAGACCCAGTACTTC CASSLAPVTETQYF
TRBJ2-2 . TRBV6-5 . TGTGCCAGCAGTTCCCTGGGGGGCGTCACCGGGGAGCTGTTTTTT CASSSLGGVTGELFF
TRBJ2-7 . TRBV29-1 . TGCAGCGTCTGCGACAGCTACTACGAGCAGTACTTC CSVCDSYYEQYF
TRBJ2-3 TRBD1 TRBV7-9 . TGTGCCAGCAGCAACAGGGGGCAGGTGAGGGATACGCAGTATTTT CASSNRGQVRDTQYF
TRBJ2-1 TRBD2 TRBV20-1 few TGCAGTGCTTCGGGCTGGCGGGGGGGCCTTGAGCAGTTCTTC CSASGWRGGLEQFF
TRBJ2-3 TRBD2 TRBV20-1 few TGCAGTGCTAAGGCTATAGAGCGGGGGCTCACAGATACGCAGTATTTT CSAKAIERGLTDTQYF
TRBJ2-2 TRBD1 TRBV6-2/TRBV6-3 . TGTGCCAGCAGTGAGACAGGGGTAGGAACCGGGGAGCTGTTTTTT CASSETGVGTGELFF
TRBJ1-6 TRBD1 TRBV6-2/TRBV6-3 few TGTGCCAGCAGGACGGACAGGGGATTATCGAATTCACCCCTCCACTTT CASRTDRGLSNSPLHF
TRBJ2-1 . TRBV29-1 few TGCAGCGTTGAAGAAATACCGGGGCAGTTCTTC CSVEEIPGQFF
TRBJ2-7 . TRBV20-1 few TGCAGTGCTCTCATTGGTGCACATACCAGCGAGCAGTACTTC CSALIGAHTSEQYF
TRBJ2-3 . TRBV5-1 many TGCGCCAGCAGCTTGGTCGGAGTCGGCACAGATACGCAGTATTTT CASSLVGVGTDTQYF
TRBJ2-2 TRBD1 TRBV29-1 many TGCAGCGTTCTAGGGACAGGACACACCGGGGAGCTGTTTTTT CSVLGTGHTGELFF
TRBJ2-7 . TRBV6-1 . TGTGCCAGCAGTGGACAGAAACTGAAACCCGAGCAGTACTTC CASSGQKLKPEQYF
TRBJ1-2 TRBD1 TRBV10-3 . TGTGCCATCAGTGGGGGGACAGCAGTTAACTATGGCTACACCTTC CAISGGTAVNYGYTF